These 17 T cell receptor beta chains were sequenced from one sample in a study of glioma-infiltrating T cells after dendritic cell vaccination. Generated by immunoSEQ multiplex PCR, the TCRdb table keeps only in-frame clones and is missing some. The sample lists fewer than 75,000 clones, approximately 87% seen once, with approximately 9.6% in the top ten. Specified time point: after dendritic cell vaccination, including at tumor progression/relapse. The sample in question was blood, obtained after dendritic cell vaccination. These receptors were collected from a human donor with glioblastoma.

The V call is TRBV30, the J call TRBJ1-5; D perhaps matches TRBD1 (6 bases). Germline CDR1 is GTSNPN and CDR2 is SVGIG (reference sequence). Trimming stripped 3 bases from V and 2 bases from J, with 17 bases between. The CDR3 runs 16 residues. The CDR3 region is CAWSGSGQSGNQPQHF. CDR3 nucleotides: TGTGCCTGGAGCGGCTCCGGACAGTCAGGCAATCAGCCCCAGCATTTT.

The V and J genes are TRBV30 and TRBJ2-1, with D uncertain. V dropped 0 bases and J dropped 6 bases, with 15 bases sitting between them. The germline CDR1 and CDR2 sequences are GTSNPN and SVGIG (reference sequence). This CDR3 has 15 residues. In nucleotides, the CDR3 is TGTGCCTGGAGTGTAATGGTGGGCCTTTTCAATGAGCAGTTCTTC. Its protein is CAWSVMVGLFNEQFF. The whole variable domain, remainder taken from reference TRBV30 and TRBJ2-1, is SQTIHQWPATLVQPVGSPLSLECTVEGTSNPNLYWYRQAAGRGLQLLFYSVGIGQISSEVPQNLSASRPQDRQFILSSKKLLLSDSGFYLCAWSVMVGLFNEQFFGPGTRLTVL.

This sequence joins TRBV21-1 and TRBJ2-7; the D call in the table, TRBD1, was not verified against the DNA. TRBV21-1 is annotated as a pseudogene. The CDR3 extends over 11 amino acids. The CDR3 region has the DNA TGTGCCAGCAGTAACAGCCACGAGCAGTACTTC. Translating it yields CASSNSHEQYF.

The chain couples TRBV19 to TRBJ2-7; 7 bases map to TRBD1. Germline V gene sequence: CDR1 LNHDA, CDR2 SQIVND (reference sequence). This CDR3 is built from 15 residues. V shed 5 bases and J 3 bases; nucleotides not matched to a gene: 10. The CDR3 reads CASSARDSLVYEQYF. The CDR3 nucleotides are TGTGCCAGTAGTGCCCGGGACAGCTTAGTCTACGAGCAGTACTTC.

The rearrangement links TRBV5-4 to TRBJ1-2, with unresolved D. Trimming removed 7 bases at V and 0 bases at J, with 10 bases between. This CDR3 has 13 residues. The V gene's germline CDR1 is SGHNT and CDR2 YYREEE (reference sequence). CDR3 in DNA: TGTGCCAGCCAAGAGAAGCCTAACTATGGCTACACCTTC. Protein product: CASQEKPNYGYTF. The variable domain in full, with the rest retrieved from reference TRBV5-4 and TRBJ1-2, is ETGVTQSPTHLIKTRGQQVTLRCSSQSGHNTVSWYQQALGQGPQFIFQYYREEENGRGNFPPRFSGLQFPNYSSELNVNALELDDSALYLCASQEKPNYGYTFGSGTRLTVV.

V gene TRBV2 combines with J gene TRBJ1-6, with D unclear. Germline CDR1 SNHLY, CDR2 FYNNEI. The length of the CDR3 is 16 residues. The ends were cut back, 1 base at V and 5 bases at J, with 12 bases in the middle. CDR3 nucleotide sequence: TGTGCCAGCAGTGAAGAGATTGTCAGAAATAATTCACCCCTCCACTTT. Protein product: CASSEEIVRNNSPLHF.

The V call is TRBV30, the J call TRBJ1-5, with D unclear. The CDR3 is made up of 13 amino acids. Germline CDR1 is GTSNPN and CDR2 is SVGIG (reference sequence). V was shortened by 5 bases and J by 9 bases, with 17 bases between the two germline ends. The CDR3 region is CAWSTSDRGPQHF. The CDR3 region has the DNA TGTGCCTGGTCCACGAGCGATCGAGGGCCCCAGCATTTT.

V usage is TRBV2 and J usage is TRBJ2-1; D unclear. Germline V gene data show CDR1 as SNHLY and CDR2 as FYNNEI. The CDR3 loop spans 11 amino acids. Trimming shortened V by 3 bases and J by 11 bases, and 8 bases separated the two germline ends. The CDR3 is CASSDGTQQFF. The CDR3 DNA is TGTGCCAGCAGTGATGGCACCCAGCAGTTCTTC.

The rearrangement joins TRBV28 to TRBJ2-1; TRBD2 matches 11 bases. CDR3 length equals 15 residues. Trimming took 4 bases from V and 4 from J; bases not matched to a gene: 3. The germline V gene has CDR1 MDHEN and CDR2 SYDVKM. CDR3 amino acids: CASSYSGGAYNEQFF. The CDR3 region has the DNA TGTGCCAGCAGTTATAGCGGGGGGGCGTACAATGAGCAGTTCTTC.

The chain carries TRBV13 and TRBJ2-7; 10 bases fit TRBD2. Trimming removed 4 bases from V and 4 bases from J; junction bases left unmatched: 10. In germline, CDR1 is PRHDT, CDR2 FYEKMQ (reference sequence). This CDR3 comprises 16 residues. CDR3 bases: TGTGCCAGCAGCTCCGTGAGCGGGGGGGCCGGGTACGAGCAGTACTTC. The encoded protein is CASSSVSGGAGYEQYF.

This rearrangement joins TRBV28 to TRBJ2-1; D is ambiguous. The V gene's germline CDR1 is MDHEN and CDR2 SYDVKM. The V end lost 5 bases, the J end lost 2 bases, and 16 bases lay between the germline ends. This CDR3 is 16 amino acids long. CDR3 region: CASSTLGFCPYNEQFF. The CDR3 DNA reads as TGTGCCAGCAGTACACTGGGCTTCTGCCCCTACAATGAGCAGTTCTTC.

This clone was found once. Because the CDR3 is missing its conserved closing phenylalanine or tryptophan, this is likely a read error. This chain's CDR3 is CASSLDRYYEQYL. CDR3 bases: TGTGCCAGCAGCTTGGACAGATACTACGAGCAGTACCTC. The chain recombines TRBV11-1 with TRBJ2-7, with D possibly matching TRBD1 (6 bases). V dropped 3 bases and J dropped 3 bases, with 9 bases sitting between them. Germline CDR1 SGHAT, CDR2 FQDESV (reference sequence). This CDR3 region has 13 residues.

The CDR3, as DNA: TGCGCCAGCAGCCACCCAGATAGTCCCCGGACAGGGCCAGATACGCAGTATTTT. Residues: CASSHPDSPRTGPDTQYF. This sequence joins TRBV4-3 and TRBJ2-3; 8 bases are a match to TRBD1. The CDR3 loop spans 18 amino acids. The junction had 15 bases not matched to a gene; V was cut back by 3 bases and J by 4 bases. Germline CDR1 and CDR2: LGHNA and YSLEER.

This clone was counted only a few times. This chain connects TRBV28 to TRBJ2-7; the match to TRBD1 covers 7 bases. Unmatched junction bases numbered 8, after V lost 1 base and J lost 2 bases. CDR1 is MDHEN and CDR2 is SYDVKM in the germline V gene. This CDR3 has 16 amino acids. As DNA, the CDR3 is TGTGCCAGCAGTTTATTCAGGGGGTTCATTGCCTACGAGCAGTACTTC. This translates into CASSLFRGFIAYEQYF.

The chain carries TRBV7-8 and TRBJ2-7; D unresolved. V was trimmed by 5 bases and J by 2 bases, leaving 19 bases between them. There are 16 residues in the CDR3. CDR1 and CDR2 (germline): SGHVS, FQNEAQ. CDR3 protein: CASSLALAPSPYEQYF. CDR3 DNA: TGTGCCAGCAGCCTTGCTTTGGCTCCCTCCCCCTACGAGCAGTACTTC.

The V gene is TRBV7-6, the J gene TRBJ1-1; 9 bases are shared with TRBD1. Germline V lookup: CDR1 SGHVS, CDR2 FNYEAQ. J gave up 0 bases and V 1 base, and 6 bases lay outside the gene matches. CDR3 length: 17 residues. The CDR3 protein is CASSLDPGTGMNTEAFF. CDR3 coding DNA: TGTGCCAGCAGCTTAGATCCCGGGACAGGGATGAACACTGAAGCTTTCTTT. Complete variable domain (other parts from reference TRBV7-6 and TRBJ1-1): GAGVSQSPRYKVTKRGQDVALRCDPISGHVSLYWYRQALGQGPEFLTYFNYEAQQDKSGLPNDRFSAERPEGSISTLTIQRTEQRDSAMYRCASSLDPGTGMNTEAFFGQGTRLTVV.

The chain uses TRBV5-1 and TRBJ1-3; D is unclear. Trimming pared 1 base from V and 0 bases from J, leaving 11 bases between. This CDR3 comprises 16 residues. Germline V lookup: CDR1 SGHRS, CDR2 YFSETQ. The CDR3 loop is CASSLTADGSGNTIYF. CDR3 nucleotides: TGCGCCAGCAGCTTGACAGCCGACGGCTCTGGAAACACCATATATTTT.